The 32 T cell receptor beta chains below were found in one sample sequenced in a study of T cell repertoires in cytomegalovirus infection (dated by TCRdb to the late 2010s). The sequencer listed for this sample is Illumina HiSeq 1500. TCRdb passed the public sequencing reads through fastp at Q25 and MiXCR, retaining productive beta sequences. Rows merge per CDR3 protein into single entries with the most common DNA and genes. Across this sample there are approximately 390,000 distinct CDR3 sequences, with roughly a third seen only once. The ten largest clones represent roughly 14% of the sample. The sample's treatment or condition, from its label and the paper: in vitro stimulation with specific CMV peptide epitopes to enrich CMV-specific T cells. These receptors lack a known antigen. The sequenced sample was cultured PBMCs, obtained from culture after CMV antigen stimulation. The receptors here all came from a human donor in good health (CMV status not recorded). Some clones in this sample may be carry-over from other donors' samples.

This clonotype has more than one count but fewer than ten. The chain uses TRBV12-3 or TRBV12-4 and TRBJ2-1; the D gene is possibly TRBD2 (5 bases). The CDR3 has 16 residues. Trimming cost V 1 base and J 8 bases, with 18 bases left between them. CDR3 bases: TGTGCCAGCAGTTTAGGTGTCGGCGGGCCCGCTGATGAGCAGTTCTTC. This sequence encodes CASSLGVGGPADEQFF.

This chain links TRBV7-4 with TRBJ1-4, with a weak D call TRBD1 (5 bases). The germline gives CDR1 SGHVT, CDR2 SQSDAQ. Trimming shortened V by 8 bases and J by 8 bases, and 21 bases separated the two germline ends. The CDR3 consists of 15 residues. The CDR3, as DNA: TGTGCCAGCCGACCCCTGAGTGCGGGGGAGGAAAAACTGTTTTTT. It translates to CASRPLSAGEEKLFF.

V is TRBV5-4 and J is TRBJ2-3; D not certain. Germline CDR1 and CDR2: SGHNT and YYREEE (reference sequence). Between the trimmed V and J ends, which lost 4 bases and 4 bases, there was a span of 10 bases. The CDR3 extends over 13 amino acids. CDR3 in amino acids: CASSTPRADTQYF. The CDR3 DNA sequence: TGTGCCAGCAGCACCCCTAGAGCAGATACGCAGTATTTT. Drawing the rest from reference TRBV5-4 and TRBJ2-3, the complete variable domain is ETGVTQSPTHLIKTRGQQVTLRCSSQSGHNTVSWYQQALGQGPQFIFQYYREEENGRGNFPPRFSGLQFPNYSSELNVNALELDDSALYLCASSTPRADTQYFGPGTRLTVL.

CDR3 sequence (DNA): TGTGCCAGCAGCCGAAATGTACTCATGAACACTGAAGCTTTCTTT. Its translation: CASSRNVLMNTEAFF. The V call is TRBV12-3 or TRBV12-4, the J call TRBJ1-1; D not certain. The CDR3 has 15 amino acids. Trimming cost V 6 bases and J 0 bases, with 14 bases left between them.

The chain recombines TRBV7-4 with TRBJ2-1, with 10 nucleotides matching TRBD2. Germline V gene data show CDR1 as SGHVT and CDR2 as SQSDAQ. Unmatched junction bases numbered 12, after V lost 5 bases and J lost 8 bases. The length of the CDR3 is 16 residues. The CDR3 spells CASSAGLAGVRDEQFF. The CDR3 DNA follows: TGTGCCAGCAGCGCGGGGCTAGCGGGAGTACGCGATGAGCAGTTCTTC.

The rearrangement links TRBV28 to TRBJ1-5, with 8 bases aligning to TRBD1. J was trimmed by 10 bases and V by 8 bases; bases with no gene match: 10. CDR1 and CDR2 from the germline V gene are MDHEN and SYDVKM. The length of the CDR3 is 13 residues. CDR3 protein: CASSSGGNRPQHF. The CDR3 coding sequence is TGTGCCAGCTCTTCAGGGGGCAACCGACCCCAGCATTTT.

This clonotype was counted only a few times. The rearrangement uses TRBV2 and TRBJ2-7; 12 bases are shared with TRBD1. Trimming took 0 bases from V and 4 from J; bases not matched to a gene: 7. The CDR3 is 17 amino acids. CDR1 and CDR2 from the germline V gene are SNHLY and FYNNEI. The CDR3 sequence: CASSEAGQGARWYEQYV. For the CDR3, the DNA is TGTGCCAGCAGTGAAGCGGGACAGGGGGCAAGGTGGTACGAGCAGTACGTC.

The chain couples TRBV4-2 to TRBJ1-2; TRBD1 is a possible D gene (5 bases). Trimming took off 4 bases at V and 2 bases at J, with 17 bases between the two ends. The length of the CDR3 is 16 residues. CDR1 is LGHNA, CDR2 YNFKEQ, per germline. CDR3 sequence: CASSPTDVGANYGYTF. DNA of the CDR3: TGTGCCAGCAGCCCAACCGACGTAGGGGCGAACTATGGCTACACCTTC.

This clonotype was picked up many times. The chain employs TRBV7-6 and TRBJ2-1; D perhaps matches TRBD2 (6 bases). The germline V gene has CDR1 SGHVS and CDR2 FNYEAQ. The ends were cut back, 5 bases at V and 5 bases at J, with 10 bases in the middle. This CDR3 region has 13 residues. The CDR3 nucleotides read TGTGCCAGCAGCCGTAGCGGTGACAATGAGCAGTTCTTC. It yields the protein CASSRSGDNEQFF.

The chain joins TRBV6-6 to TRBJ2-2; perhaps TRBD2 as D (6 bases). V dropped 0 bases and J dropped 6 bases, with 11 bases sitting between them. The CDR3 is made up of 15 amino acids. Germline CDR1 reads MNHNY; CDR2 reads SVGAGI (reference sequence). Written as DNA, the CDR3 is TGTGCCAGCAGTTACTCATTAAGGGAGGCCGGGGAGCTGTTTTTT. This codes for CASSYSLREAGELFF.

V and J are TRBV7-9 and TRBJ2-1; 8 nucleotides match TRBD2. The ends lost 4 bases at V and 8 bases at J; junction bases unmatched: 13. This CDR3 spans 16 amino acids. The germline gives CDR1 SEHNR, CDR2 FQNEAQ (reference sequence). The CDR3, as DNA: TGTGCCAGCAGCTCAAATAGCGGGACCCTCTGGGATGAGCAGTTCTTC. Amino acid sequence: CASSSNSGTLWDEQFF.

In its sample, this clonotype was seen many times. The chain links TRBV27 to TRBJ1-2; 12 positions match TRBD1. Germline V lookup: CDR1 MNHEY, CDR2 SMNVEV (reference sequence). With 5 bases clipped from V and 5 bases from J, the junction kept 6 bases outside the gene matches. The CDR3 is made up of 15 amino acids. CDR3 DNA sequence: TGTGCCAGCAGTCCCCCGGGACAGGGGGCTTATGGCTACACCTTC. It codes for CASSPPGQGAYGYTF.

This clonotype has just a few counts. The chain links TRBV25-1 to TRBJ2-1, with 7 nucleotides matching TRBD2. CDR1 and CDR2 from the germline V gene are MGHDK and SYGVNS. CDR3 length: 18 amino acids. With V trimmed by 4 bases and J by 6 bases, 18 bases remained unmatched. CDR3 coding DNA: TGTGCCAGCAGTGCCCCCCTGGGGAGGGCCAAAACCCCCAATGAGCAGTTCTTC. Amino acid sequence: CASSAPLGRAKTPNEQFF.

This rearrangement joins TRBV7-6 to TRBJ1-6; D remains unclear. The CDR3 runs 12 residues. Germline V gene lookup returns CDR1 SGHVS and CDR2 FNYEAQ. V lost 3 bases and J lost 4, with 1 base in between. The CDR3 nucleotides read TGTGCCAGCAGCTTTTATAATTCACCCCTCCACTTT. This sequence encodes CASSFYNSPLHF.

This clonotype was seen more than once but under ten times. The CDR3 DNA reads TGTGCCAGCATGGTAGGGGGTAAGAACACTGAAGCTTTCTTT. Protein sequence: CASMVGGKNTEAFF. The V call is TRBV28, the J call TRBJ1-1; D is perhaps TRBD1 (6 bases). The CDR3 length is 14 residues. V shed 7 bases and J shed 1 base, with 13 bases lying between them. Germline CDR1 and CDR2: MDHEN and SYDVKM.

J is TRBJ1-3 and V is TRBV7-2; D uncertain. V lost 1 base, J lost 3 bases, and 7 bases lay in between. From germline, CDR1 is SGHTA and CDR2 FQGNSA. This CDR3 has 14 amino acids. In nucleotides, the CDR3 is TGTGCCAGCAGCTTAGTCGGTTTTGGAAACACCATATATTTT. Amino acids: CASSLVGFGNTIYF.

The genes are TRBV20-1 and TRBJ2-2; 10 bases are a match to TRBD2. V gave up 3 bases and J gave up 6 bases; unmatched junction bases: 7. This CDR3 has 15 residues. Germline V lookup: CDR1 DFQATT, CDR2 SNEGSKA (reference sequence). The CDR3 protein is CSASSVSGRPGELFF. As DNA, the CDR3 is TGCAGTGCTAGTTCGGTTAGCGGGAGGCCCGGGGAGCTGTTTTTT.

The DNA for the CDR3 is TGTGCCAGCAGCCCCATGTTGGGGGCGGGCCAGCCCCAGCATTTT. It specifies CASSPMLGAGQPQHF. The genes are TRBV7-2 and TRBJ1-5; weak D call: TRBD1 (6 bases). The V end lost 5 bases, the J end lost 7 bases, and 18 bases lay between the germline ends. From germline, CDR1 is SGHTA and CDR2 FQGNSA. The CDR3 is 15 residues long.

The gene calls are TRBV4-1 and TRBJ2-1, with D tentatively TRBD2 (7 bases). V was pared by 0 bases and J by 8 bases, with 17 bases between. Germline loops: CDR1 MGHRA, CDR2 YSYEKL. This CDR3 is 16 amino acids long. The CDR3 DNA reads as TGCGCCAGCAGCCAAGACCCGAGCGGGACACGCGATGAGCAGTTCTTC. Translating it yields CASSQDPSGTRDEQFF.

This clonotype was detected only a few times. The chain couples TRBV12-3 or TRBV12-4 to TRBJ1-5; the D is unclear. The germline V and J ends were trimmed by 4 bases and 4 bases, with 8 bases remaining between them. The CDR3 totals 13 residues. In nucleotides, the CDR3 is TGTGCCAGCAGTTCGGCAGAGAATCAGCCCCAGCATTTT. Translation gives CASSSAENQPQHF.

At least ten counts were recorded for this clonotype. The CDR3 DNA follows: TGTGCCAGCAGCCTACTATGGGTTAACACTGAAGCTTTCTTT. Encoded protein: CASSLLWVNTEAFF. This sequence joins TRBV7-8 and TRBJ1-1; D unresolved. The CDR3 runs to 14 residues. V shed 5 bases and J shed 2 bases, with 12 bases lying between them. CDR1 and CDR2 (germline): SGHVS, FQNEAQ.

The genes are TRBV7-4 and TRBJ1-2; 8 bases align to TRBD1. V shed 4 bases and J 5 bases; nucleotides not matched to a gene: 9. Germline CDR1 is SGHVT and CDR2 is SQSDAQ. The length of the CDR3 is 15 residues. As DNA, the CDR3 is TGTGCCAGCAGCTCCCCGGGACAGGACTTTTATGGCTACACCTTC. This gives the protein CASSSPGQDFYGYTF.

The sample holds one count of this clonotype. This chain connects TRBV24-1 to TRBJ1-2; D is uncertain. This CDR3 is built from 11 residues. Germline V lookup: CDR1 KGHDR, CDR2 SFDVKD. Deletions cut 9 bases from V and 7 bases from J, with 11 bases between. The CDR3 here is CATSADSGYTF. The CDR3 DNA reads as TGTGCCACCTCGGCCGACTCTGGCTACACCTTC.

The chain has TRBV7-2 and TRBJ1-1; 8 bases agree with TRBD1. The CDR3 is made up of 14 amino acids. J lost 6 bases, V lost 4 bases, and 7 bases had no gene match. CDR1 is SGHTA and CDR2 is FQGNSA in the germline V gene. Here the CDR3 reads CASSSVPTGAEAFF. CDR3 nucleotide sequence: TGTGCCAGCAGCTCAGTTCCGACAGGGGCTGAAGCTTTCTTT.

This rearrangement joins TRBV12-3 or TRBV12-4 to TRBJ1-6; D not certain. V lost 0 bases and J lost 5, with 8 bases in between. The CDR3 has 15 residues. The CDR3 DNA reads as TGTGCCAGCAGTTTAGCGGGCTATAATAATTCACCCCTCCACTTT. It specifies CASSLAGYNNSPLHF.

The genes are TRBV7-2 and TRBJ1-2; possible D gene TRBD1, 5 bases. Germline CDR1 SGHTA, CDR2 FQGNSA. V lost 3 bases to trimming and J lost 3 bases, with 11 bases between them. The CDR3 has 14 amino acids. The CDR3 nucleotides are TGTGCCAGCAGCTTTTCTGGGACGGACTATGGCTACACCTTC. Residues: CASSFSGTDYGYTF.

The chain uses TRBV19 and TRBJ2-5; no clear D. The ends were cut back, 2 bases at V and 5 bases at J, with 6 bases in the middle. Germline loops: CDR1 LNHDA, CDR2 SQIVND (reference sequence). The CDR3 loop spans 12 amino acids. The CDR3 nucleotides are TGTGCCAGTAGTATAACGGCCGAGACCCAGTACTTC. It encodes CASSITAETQYF.

On this clonotype itself: Mismatch with germline at one junction end may stem from a read error. The chain is built from TRBV6-1 and TRBJ1-5; the D gene is possibly TRBD1 (6 bases). Germline-derived CDR1 and CDR2 are MNHNS and SASEGT. The CDR3 length is 15 residues. The CDR3 protein is CASREAGVGNQPQHF. CDR3 sequence (DNA): TGTGCCAGCAGGGAAGCAGGGGTAGGCAATCAGCCCCAGCATTTT.

The chain joins TRBV19 to TRBJ1-5; D unresolved. The V gene lost 6 bases and the J gene lost 7 bases, with 13 bases spanning the gap. This CDR3 has 13 amino acids. The germline gives CDR1 LNHDA, CDR2 SQIVND (reference sequence). The DNA for the CDR3 is TGTGCCAGTAGGGACCCCATCCGGCAGCCCCAGCATTTT. Its protein product is CASRDPIRQPQHF.

The rearrangement links TRBV12-5 to TRBJ1-5; a possible D gene is TRBD1 (6 bases). V was cut by 1 base and J by 4 bases, with 8 bases left in between. The length of the CDR3 is 14 residues. CDR1 is LGHNT, CDR2 FRNRAP, per germline. For the CDR3, the DNA is TGTGCTAGTGGTTTGGGCGGGACAAATCAGCCCCAGCATTTT. The encoded protein is CASGLGGTNQPQHF.

This clonotype appeared a few times. The chain is built from TRBV30 and TRBJ1-4; the match to TRBD1 covers 7 bases. V lost 2 bases and J lost 8; bases outside the gene matches: 8. CDR3 length: 14 residues. The V gene's germline CDR1 is GTSNPN and CDR2 SVGIG (reference sequence). The CDR3 coding sequence is TGTGCCTGGAGTACCCAGGGGGGAGGAGAAAAACTGTTTTTT. It codes for CAWSTQGGGEKLFF.

This clonotype was counted a few times. The chain couples TRBV7-8 to TRBJ2-3, with 13 positions matching TRBD2. Trimming removed 4 bases from V and 3 bases from J; junction bases left unmatched: 10. From germline, CDR1 is SGHVS and CDR2 FQNEAQ. The CDR3 loop spans 18 amino acids. CDR3 nucleotides: TGTGCCAGCAGCTCAGGGGGACTAGCGGGAAGAGGTACAGATACGCAGTATTTT. Translating gives CASSSGGLAGRGTDTQYF.